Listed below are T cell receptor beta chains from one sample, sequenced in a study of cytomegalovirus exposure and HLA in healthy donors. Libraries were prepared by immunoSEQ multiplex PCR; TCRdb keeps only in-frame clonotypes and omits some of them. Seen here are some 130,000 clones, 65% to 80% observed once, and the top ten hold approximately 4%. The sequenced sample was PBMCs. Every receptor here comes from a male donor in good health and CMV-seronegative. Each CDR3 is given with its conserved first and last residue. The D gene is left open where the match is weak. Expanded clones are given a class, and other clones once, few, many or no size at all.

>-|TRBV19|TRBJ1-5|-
TGTGCCAGTAGTATAGCGCCAGGCATACTTCAGCCCCAGCATTTT
CASSIAPGILQPQHF
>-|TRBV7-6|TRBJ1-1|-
TGTGCCAGCAGCTTAGGGACAGCCAACACTGAAGCTTTCTTT
CASSLGTANTEAFF
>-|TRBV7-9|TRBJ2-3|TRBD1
TGTGCCAGCAGCCGATGGGACAGGGGGTCTGATACGCAGTATTTT
CASSRWDRGSDTQYF
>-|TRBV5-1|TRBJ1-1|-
TGCGCCAGCAGCTTGGAAAGGGGGAACACTGAAGCTTTCTTT
CASSLERGNTEAFF
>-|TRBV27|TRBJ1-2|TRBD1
TGTGCCAGCAGTTTCAGGGGGACCTATGGCTACACCTTC
CASSFRGTYGYTF
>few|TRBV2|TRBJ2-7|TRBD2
TGTGCCAGCAGTTACCAGACTAGCGCGACCTACGAGCAGTACTTC
CASSYQTSATYEQYF
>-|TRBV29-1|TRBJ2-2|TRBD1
TGCAGCGTTGGACAGGGTGGCGCCGGGGAGCTGTTTTTT
CSVGQGGAGELFF
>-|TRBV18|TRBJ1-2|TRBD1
TGTGCCAGCTCACCAGCCCTAGGGACAGAAAACTATGGCTACACCTTC
CASSPALGTENYGYTF
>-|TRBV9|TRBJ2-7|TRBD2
TGTGCCAGCAGCGTAGGACCGGTACTGATAGCGGGGGGGATACCCTACGAGCAGTACTTC
CASSVGPVLIAGGIPYEQYF
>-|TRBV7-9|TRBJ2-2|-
TGTGCCAGCAGCCCCGCCGGGGCCGGGGAGCTGTTTTTT
CASSPAGAGELFF
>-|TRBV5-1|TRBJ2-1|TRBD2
TGCGCCAGCGGGAGGGACCCCGGCTCCTACAATGAGCAGTTCTTC
CASGRDPGSYNEQFF
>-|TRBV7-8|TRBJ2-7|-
TGTGCCAGCAGCTTAGTTGCGGGGCCAAGCTCCTACGAGCAGTACTTC
CASSLVAGPSSYEQYF
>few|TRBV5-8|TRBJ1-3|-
TGTGCCAGCAGCTCTCTAACAGGGATCGGAAACACCATATATTTT
CASSSLTGIGNTIYF
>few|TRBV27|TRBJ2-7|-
TGTGCCAGCAGTCTGAACGGCTACGAGCAGTACTTC
CASSLNGYEQYF
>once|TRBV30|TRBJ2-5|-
TGTGCCTGGAGTACTACACAGGGTGGACATGAGACCCAGTACTTC
CAWSTTQGGHETQYF
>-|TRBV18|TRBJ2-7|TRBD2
TGTGCCAGCTCTGGGACTAGCGGGATCTACGAGCAGTACTTC
CASSGTSGIYEQYF
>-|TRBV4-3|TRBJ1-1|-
TGCGCCAGCAGCCAAGGGGGGGTTCAGACTGAAGCTTTCTTT
CASSQGGVQTEAFF
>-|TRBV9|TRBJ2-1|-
TGTGCCAGCAGCGTAGGGGCCCATGAGCAGTTCTTC
CASSVGAHEQFF
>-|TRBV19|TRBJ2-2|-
TGTGCCAGTAGCGAACTAGCGAACACCGGGGAGCTGTTTTTT
CASSELANTGELFF
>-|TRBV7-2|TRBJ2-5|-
TGTGCCAGCAGCTTATTCGAAGAGACCCAGTACTTC
CASSLFEETQYF
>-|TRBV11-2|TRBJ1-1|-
TGTGCCAGCAGCTTCGTACAGGCGAACACTGAAGCTTTCTTT
CASSFVQANTEAFF
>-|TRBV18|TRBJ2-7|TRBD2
TGTGCCAGCTCACCACGGCCCGGGGGGGAGTACGAGCAGTACTTC
CASSPRPGGEYEQYF
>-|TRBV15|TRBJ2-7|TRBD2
TGTGCCACCAGCACCACTAGCGAATCCTACGAGCAGTACTTC
CATSTTSESYEQYF
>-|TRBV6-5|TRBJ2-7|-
TGTGCCAGCAGTTACTCGACTACCTCCTACGAGCAGTACTTC
CASSYSTTSYEQYF
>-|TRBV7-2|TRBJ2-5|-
TGTGCCAGCAGCTCAGACAGGCCCCTGGGGACCCAGTACTTC
CASSSDRPLGTQYF
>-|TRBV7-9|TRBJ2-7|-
TGTGCCAGCAGCTACGGACTGGCGGCCTACGAGCAGTACTTC
CASSYGLAAYEQYF
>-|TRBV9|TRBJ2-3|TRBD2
TGTGCCAGCAGCGTAGACCCGGGCGGGAGAGGCACAGATACGCAGTATTTT
CASSVDPGGRGTDTQYF
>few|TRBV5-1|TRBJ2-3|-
TGCGCCAGCAGCCTAGGACACGAGACTAGCACAGATACGCAGTATTTT
CASSLGHETSTDTQYF
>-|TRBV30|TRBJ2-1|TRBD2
TGTGCCTGGAGTAAACTAGCGGGAGCTAGTGAGCAGTTCTTC
CAWSKLAGASEQFF
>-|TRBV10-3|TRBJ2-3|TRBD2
TGTGCCATCAGTGAGTCGTCTAGCGGGACTGGAAGGAGAACAGATACGCAGTATTTT
CAISESSSGTGRRTDTQYF
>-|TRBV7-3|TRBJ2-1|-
TGTGCCAGCAGCTTAAAGCCGGATGCGACATACAATGAGCAGTTCTTC
CASSLKPDATYNEQFF
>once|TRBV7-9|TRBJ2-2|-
TGTGCCAGCAGAGGGGGGGCGCGGGACACCGGGGAGCTGTTTTTT
CASRGGARDTGELFF
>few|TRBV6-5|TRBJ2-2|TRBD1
TGTGCCAGCACCGGGACAGGGTACACCGGGGAGCTGTTTTTT
CASTGTGYTGELFF
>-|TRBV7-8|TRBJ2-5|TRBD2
TGTGCCAGCAGCTCGGGTCGGTCTAGCGGGATGGGGGAGACCCAGTACTTC
CASSSGRSSGMGETQYF
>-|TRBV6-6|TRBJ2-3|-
TGTGCCAGTGAGGGAACCACAGATACGCAGTATTTT
CASEGTTDTQYF
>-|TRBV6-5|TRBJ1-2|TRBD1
TGTGCCAGCAGTTACTCGACAGGGGGGATTGGCTACACCTTC
CASSYSTGGIGYTF
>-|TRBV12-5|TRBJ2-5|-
TGTGCTAGTGGTTCTGGTCTAGGTTCCCAAGAGACCCAGTACTTC
CASGSGLGSQETQYF
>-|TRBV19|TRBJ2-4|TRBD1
TGTGCCAGTAGGTATCTGACAGGGCGCGGCATTCAGTACTTC
CASRYLTGRGIQYF
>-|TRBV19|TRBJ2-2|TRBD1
TGTGCCAGTATTCGGACAGGTCAGGGCGGGGAGCTGTTTTTT
CASIRTGQGGELFF
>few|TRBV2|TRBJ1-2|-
TGTGCCAGCAGTGTGCGGCCAGGGCGGTATGGCTACACCTTC
CASSVRPGRYGYTF
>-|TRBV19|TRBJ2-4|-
TGTGCCAGTAGTGGCCAGGGTGGACACATTCAGTACTTC
CASSGQGGHIQYF
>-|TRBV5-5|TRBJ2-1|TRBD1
TGTGCCAGCAGGACTCGGACAGGCAGCTCCTACAATGAGCAGTTCTTC
CASRTRTGSSYNEQFF
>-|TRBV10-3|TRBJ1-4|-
TGTGCCATCAGTACAGGGAATCATGAAAAACTGTTTTTT
CAISTGNHEKLFF
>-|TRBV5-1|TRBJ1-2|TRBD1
TGCGCCAGCAGCTCCCAGGGGGAAGACTATGGCTACACCTTC
CASSSQGEDYGYTF
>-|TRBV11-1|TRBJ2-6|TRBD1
TGTGCCAGCAGCAACAGGGGGGCCCTCTCTGGGGCCAACGTCCTGACTTTC
CASSNRGALSGANVLTF
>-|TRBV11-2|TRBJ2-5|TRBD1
TGTGCCAGCAGCCAGATCGAGGGGGCTGGGGAGACCCAGTACTTC
CASSQIEGAGETQYF
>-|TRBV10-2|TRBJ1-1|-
TGCGCCACTACGGAATCAGGGCGTCCTGAAGCTTTCTTT
CATTESGRPEAFF
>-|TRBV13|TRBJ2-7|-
TGTGCCAGCAGCTTAGCGGGGGACTCCTACGAGCAGTACTTC
CASSLAGDSYEQYF
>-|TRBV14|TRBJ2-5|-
TGTGCCAGCAGCCAAGTTGGGGGAGGAGAGACCCAGTACTTC
CASSQVGGGETQYF
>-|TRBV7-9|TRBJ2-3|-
TGTGCCAGCAGCCAACATCCGCAGTATTTT
CASSQHPQYF
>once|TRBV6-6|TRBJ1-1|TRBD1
TGTGCCAGCAGTTACAAGACAGGGTTTGAAGCTTTCTTT
CASSYKTGFEAFF
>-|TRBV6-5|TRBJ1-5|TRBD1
TGTGCCACCATGGACAGGCATAGCAATCAGCCCCAGCATTTT
CATMDRHSNQPQHF
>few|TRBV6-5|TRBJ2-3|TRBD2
TGTGCCAGCAGTCCGGGACTAGCCGGGGCTACGCAGTATTTT
CASSPGLAGATQYF